This T cell receptor (beta chain) was found in a study of blood T cells in healthy people across ages. The study, taken as a whole, reports: Both naive CD4+ cell counts and diversity were greater in long-lived donors than in aged donors. Per million T cells, TCR beta diversity dropped roughly linearly as age increased.

The study drew donors from healthy Caucasian individuals in Russia aged roughly 6 to 95. The sample holds a few counts of this clonotype. The target antigen is unknown. It was with a sample-barcoded 5' primer and a J-beta primer mix that a second PCR of roughly 6 to 12 cycles was run. Any given sample supplied a minimum of 2.5 million CDR3-containing paired-end reads. Using its own MiXCR run on the 5' RACE reads, TCRdb lists one record per CDR3 protein. The sample shows over 700,000 distinct CDR3 sequences, less than 70% of them seen only once. This clonotype originated in a man aged 80 or over in good health. Sequencing used blood.

CDR3 residues: CASVGLRGRHNEQFF. CDR3 sequence (DNA): TGTGCCAGCGTGGGGCTCAGGGGGAGGCACAATGAGCAGTTCTTC. This rearrangement joins TRBV27 to TRBJ2-1, with D perhaps matching TRBD1 (7 bases). The CDR3 runs to 15 residues. Germline V CDR1 and CDR2: MNHEY, SMNVEV (reference sequence). Deletions cut 8 bases from V and 5 bases from J, with 19 bases between.